The 11 T cell receptor beta chains below were found in one sample sequenced in a study of beta chain features in type 1 diabetes (dated by TCRdb to 2016 to 2019). The library came from the immunoSEQ multiplex PCR assay. The entire isolated RNA was reverse transcribed using the High Capacity cDNA Reverse Transcription Kit, and thus expressed TCRB transcripts were sequenced. TCRdb stores this immuneACCESS table with in-frame sequences only. Part of the clones is absent; in the studies checked, under half of the shortfall reflects unresolved V genes, and no reason is known for the rest. The sample table contains 150,000 or so clones; only one count was recorded for around 63% of them. The leading ten clones occupy nearly 0.09% of the sample. Summary of the overall study and its limitations: In all four CD4+ subsets, TCRB CDR3 length was moderately but significantly shorter in type 1 diabetes patients.

No antigens are known for them. Sequencing was carried out using naive CD4+ T cells from blood. Sample cell subset or site, as interpreted from the label and publication: true naive CD4+ T cells. Receptor source: a man aged 30-40 years with type 1 diabetes.

This chain's CDR3 is CASTRTNTDTQYF. In DNA, the CDR3 is TGTGCCAGTACCCGCACCAATACAGATACGCAGTATTTT. The V and J genes are TRBV19 and TRBJ2-3; D unclear. Germline V gene sequence: CDR1 LNHDA, CDR2 SQIVND (reference sequence). V was cut by 7 bases and J by 3 bases, with 11 bases left in between. The CDR3 sequence is 13 residues long.

This chain connects TRBV11-2 to TRBJ2-3; D might be TRBD1 (5 bases). Trimming took 1 base from V and 2 from J, leaving 13 bases between them. Germline V lookup: CDR1 SGHAT, CDR2 FQNNGV. This CDR3 is built from 16 residues. CDR3 in amino acids: CASSLVGGAYTDTQYF. CDR3 DNA: TGTGCCAGCAGCTTAGTAGGTGGGGCCTACACAGATACGCAGTATTTT.

This chain joins TRBV4-3 and TRBJ1-1; D unresolved. In germline, CDR1 is LGHNA, CDR2 YSLEER. The CDR3 consists of 14 residues. Trimming removed 1 base from V and 4 bases from J, with 10 bases in between. CDR3 in amino acids: CASSQGLGVTEAFF. CDR3 nucleotide sequence: TGCGCCAGCAGCCAAGGGTTAGGCGTCACTGAAGCTTTCTTT.

This chain joins TRBV29-1 and TRBJ1-1, with a tentative D call TRBD1 (5 bases). Germline CDR1 is SQVTM and CDR2 is ANQGSEA. Deletions cut 0 bases from V and 5 bases from J, with 19 bases between. The CDR3 has 16 amino acids. CDR3 in amino acids: CSVEDRGRARWTEAFF. CDR3 DNA: TGCAGCGTTGAAGATCGGGGCAGAGCACGTTGGACTGAAGCTTTCTTT.

Only one count was recorded for this clone. The V call is TRBV4-3, the J call TRBJ2-3; the D gene is possibly TRBD1 (6 bases). The germline CDR1 and CDR2 sequences are LGHNA and YSLEER. V lost 4 bases to trimming and J lost 0 bases, with 11 bases between them. This CDR3 is 15 amino acids long. DNA for the CDR3: TGCGCCAGCAGCCGGACAGCCGCTAGCACAGATACGCAGTATTTT. It is translated as CASSRTAASTDTQYF.

The genes are TRBV2 and TRBJ2-2, with TRBD2 as a possible D gene (5 bases). There are 14 residues in the CDR3. Trimming pared 9 bases from V and 5 bases from J, leaving 16 bases between. From germline, CDR1 is SNHLY and CDR2 FYNNEI. The CDR3 spells CASRRESPTGELFF. The CDR3 region has the DNA TGTGCCAGTCGACGGGAATCCCCTACCGGGGAGCTGTTTTTT.

The V gene is TRBV2, the J gene TRBJ2-5; 9 bases fit TRBD1. CDR3 length: 15 residues. After removal of 5 bases from V and 6 bases from J, the junction contained 10 bases not matched to a gene. CDR1 is SNHLY and CDR2 is FYNNEI in the germline V gene. The CDR3 bases are TGTGCCAGCAGTCTATCCCGGGACAGGGTACAGACCCAGTACTTC. Amino acid sequence: CASSLSRDRVQTQYF.

The V and J genes are TRBV2 and TRBJ2-2, with D tentatively TRBD1 (5 bases). The germline CDR1 and CDR2 sequences are SNHLY and FYNNEI. V shed 3 bases and J shed 4 bases, with 9 bases lying between them. This CDR3 spans 14 amino acids. The CDR3 loop reads CASSESGPTGELFF. The CDR3 nucleotides are TGTGCCAGCAGTGAGTCAGGGCCCACCGGGGAGCTGTTTTTT. The whole variable domain, remainder taken from reference TRBV2 and TRBJ2-2, is EPEVTQTPSHQVTQMGQEVILRCVPISNHLYFYWYRQILGQKVEFLVSFYNNEISEKSEIFDDQFSVERPDGSNFTLKIRSTKLEDSAMYFCASSESGPTGELFFGEGSRLTVL.

The chain is built from TRBV27 and TRBJ2-3; D perhaps matches TRBD1 (6 bases). Trimming shortened V by 3 bases and J by 2 bases, and 12 bases separated the two germline ends. Germline V lookup: CDR1 MNHEY, CDR2 SMNVEV (reference sequence). The CDR3 has 15 amino acids. The CDR3 bases are TGTGCCAGCAGTTTTTGGGGGCGGGTCACAGATACGCAGTATTTT. It specifies CASSFWGRVTDTQYF.

This clone was detected a few times. The CDR3 region is CSVHRGYEQYF. The DNA for the CDR3 is TGCAGCGTTCACCGGGGGTACGAGCAGTACTTC. The gene calls are TRBV29-1 and TRBJ2-7; tentative D call: TRBD2 (6 bases). Trimming took off 5 bases at V and 4 bases at J, with 9 bases between the two ends. The germline gives CDR1 SQVTM, CDR2 ANQGSEA. This CDR3 has 11 amino acids.

This clone has a handful of counts. The chain uses TRBV29-1 and TRBJ1-2; weak D call: TRBD1 (6 bases). Trimming removed 6 bases from V and 4 bases from J, with 12 bases in between. Germline V gene sequence: CDR1 SQVTM, CDR2 ANQGSEA. This CDR3 spans 12 amino acids. The CDR3 loop is CSVGDNSYGYTF. As DNA, the CDR3 is TGCAGCGTGGGGGACAACTCCTATGGCTACACCTTC.